The sequence of this T cell receptor (beta chain) was determined in a study of cytomegalovirus exposure and HLA in healthy donors. Study at large: The 95 to 150 validation repertoires, a later analysis reported, used the same platform as the approximately 700 first-cohort repertoires.

Profiling relied on immunoSEQ multiplex PCR, and the TCRdb table lists in-frame clones only, not all of them. This sample has some 80,000 clones; 90% to 96% occur once, and the top ten carry approximately 1.5%. Germline V gives CDR1 MGHRA, CDR2 YSYEKL. J was trimmed by 2 bases and V by 1 base; bases with no gene match: 14. CDR3 length: 20 amino acids. To note about this clone: Antigen: not known.

Study-wide findings and caveats: Under in vitro conditions, a few CMV-associated chains were confirmed as specific for CMV antigens. Most TCR sequences showed up rarely, but some public TCRs showed up in many donors. Researchers catalogued approximately 170 TCR beta chains as cytomegalovirus-associated.

The receptor was derived from a man aged 18 to 35 in good health and CMV-seropositive. The chain employs TRBV4-1 and TRBJ2-3; the match to TRBD2 covers 11 bases. The specimen sequenced was PBMCs. The CDR3 sequence is CASSQVGKSGTSGYTDTQYF. CDR3 in DNA: TGCGCCAGCAGCCAAGTCGGCAAGTCAGGGACTAGCGGTTACACAGATACGCAGTATTTT.